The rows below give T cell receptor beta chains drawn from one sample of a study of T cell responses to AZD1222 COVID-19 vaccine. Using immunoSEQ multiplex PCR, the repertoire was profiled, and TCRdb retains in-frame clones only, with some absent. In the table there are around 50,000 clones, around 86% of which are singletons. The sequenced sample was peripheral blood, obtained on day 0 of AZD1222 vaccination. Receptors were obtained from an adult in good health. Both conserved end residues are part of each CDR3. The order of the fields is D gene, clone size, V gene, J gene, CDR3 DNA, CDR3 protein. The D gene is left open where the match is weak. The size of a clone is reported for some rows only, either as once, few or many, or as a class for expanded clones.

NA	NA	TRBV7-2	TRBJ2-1	TGTGCCAGCAGCTTAGGGTTAGCGGCTTACAATGAGCAGTTCTTC	CASSLGLAAYNEQFF
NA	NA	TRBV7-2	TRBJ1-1	TGTGCCAGCAGCTCCGTACTCACTGAAGCTTTCTTT	CASSSVLTEAFF
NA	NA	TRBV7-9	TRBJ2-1	TGTGCCAGCAGCTTAGTTGGGGGGACTTGGACCAACAATGAGCAGTTCTTC	CASSLVGGTWTNNEQFF
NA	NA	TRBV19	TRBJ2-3	TGTGCCAGTAAGGGGGCTAGCGGCTCAACTGTGGGTACGCAGTATTTT	CASKGASGSTVGTQYF
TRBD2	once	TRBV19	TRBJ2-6	TGTGCCAGTAGTTGGACTAGCCCCTCTGGGGCCAACGTCCTGACTTTC	CASSWTSPSGANVLTF
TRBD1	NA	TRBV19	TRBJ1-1	TGTGCCAGTAGCTGGCAGGGGGCCACTGAAGCTTTCTTT	CASSWQGATEAFF
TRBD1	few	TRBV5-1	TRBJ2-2	TGCGCCAGCAGCTCCGGGACAGGGGGTGCCGGGGAGCTGTTTTTT	CASSSGTGGAGELFF
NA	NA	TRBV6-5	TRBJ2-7	TGTGCCAGCAGGGACAGGGCGGGAGGATACCACGAGCAGTACTTC	CASRDRAGGYHEQYF
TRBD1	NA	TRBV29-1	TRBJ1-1	TGCAGCGCCCATTACCAACAGGGGATGAACACTGAAGCTTTCTTT	CSAHYQQGMNTEAFF
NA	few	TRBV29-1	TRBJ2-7	TGCAGCGTCTACGAGCAGTACTTC	CSVYEQYF
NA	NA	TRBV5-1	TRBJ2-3	TGCGCCAGCAGCTTGGTGGCCACCTGGCCAGATACGCAGTATTTT	CASSLVATWPDTQYF
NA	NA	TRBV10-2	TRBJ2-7	TGCGCCAGCTCCTATAGCGGAGCCTCCTACGAGCAGTACTTC	CASSYSGASYEQYF
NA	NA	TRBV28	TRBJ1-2	TGTGCCAGCAGTTTAAGGCCTAACTATGGCTACACCTTC	CASSLRPNYGYTF
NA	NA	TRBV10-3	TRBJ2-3	TGTGCCATCAGTGAGTCGAGGGCCAATATGCCTCCTAATTCATTTACAGATACGCAGTATTTT	CAISESRANMPPNSFTDTQYF
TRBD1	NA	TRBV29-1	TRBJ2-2	TGCAGCACCGGGACAGGGTCGAACACCGGGGAGCTGTTTTTT	CSTGTGSNTGELFF
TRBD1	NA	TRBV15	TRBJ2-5	TGTGCCACCAGCAGAGGGGGACAGCAAGAGACCCAGTACTTC	CATSRGGQQETQYF
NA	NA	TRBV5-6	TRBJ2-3	TGTGCCAGCAGTTTTCTGACTCCATATACGCAGTATTTT	CASSFLTPYTQYF
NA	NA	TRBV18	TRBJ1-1	TGTGCCAGCTCACCCCGAGGGGCGGGCGGTACTGAAGCTTTCTTT	CASSPRGAGGTEAFF
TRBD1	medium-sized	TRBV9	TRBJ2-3	TGTGCCAGCAGCGGAGGGGGGACAGGTACGCAGTATTTT	CASSGGGTGTQYF
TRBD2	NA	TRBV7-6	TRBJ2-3	TGTGCCAGCAGCTTATTTCTAGCGGAAACAGATACGCAGTATTTT	CASSLFLAETDTQYF
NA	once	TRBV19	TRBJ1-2	TGTGCCAGTAGTATAGCCCCTAACTATGGCTACACCTTC	CASSIAPNYGYTF
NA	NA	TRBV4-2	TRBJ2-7	TGTGCCAGCAGCAATCTTCCCTGGGACAACCAACGGAACCCCTACGAGCAGTACTTC	CASSNLPWDNQRNPYEQYF
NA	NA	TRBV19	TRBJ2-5	TGTGCCAGTAGTATGAGGGGGGCGATTCAAGAGACCCAGTACTTC	CASSMRGAIQETQYF
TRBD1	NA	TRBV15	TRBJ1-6	TGTGCCACCAGCAGAGATCTTTCGGGGACAGGTTCACCCCTCCACTTT	CATSRDLSGTGSPLHF
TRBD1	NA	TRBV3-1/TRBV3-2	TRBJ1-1	TGTGCCAGCAGCCAACCCCCTCGACAGGGATTGAACACTGAAGCTTTCTTT	CASSQPPRQGLNTEAFF
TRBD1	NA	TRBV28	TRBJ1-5	TGTGCCAGCAGGCCAGGGACAGTGGCTCAGCCCCAGCATTTT	CASRPGTVAQPQHF
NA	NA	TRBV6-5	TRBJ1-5	TGTGCCAGCAGAGCCCGGGGGCGCGATCAGCCCCAGCATTTT	CASRARGRDQPQHF
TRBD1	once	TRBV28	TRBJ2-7	TGTGCCAGCAGTACCACCGGGACAGGGATCGCCTACGAGCAGTACTTC	CASSTTGTGIAYEQYF
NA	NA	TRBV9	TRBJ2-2	TGTGCCAGCAGCGTAGGATTGGGGGGCGGTGGGGAGCTGTTTTTT	CASSVGLGGGGELFF
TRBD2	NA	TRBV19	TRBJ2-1	TGTGCCAGTAGTACTGGCGGGAGCCTATACAATGAGCAGTTCTTC	CASSTGGSLYNEQFF
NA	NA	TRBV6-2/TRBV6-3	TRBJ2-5	TGTGCCAGCAGTTCCAGACTAGGTGTGCGCCAAGAGACCCAGTACTTC	CASSSRLGVRQETQYF
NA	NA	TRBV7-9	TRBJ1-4	TGTGCCAGCAGCCCGATGTACAGGGAGGTTGGGGAAAAACTGTTTTTT	CASSPMYREVGEKLFF
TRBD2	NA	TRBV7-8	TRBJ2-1	TGTGCCAGCAGCTTCGGACTAGCGGATTACAATGAGCAGTTCTTC	CASSFGLADYNEQFF
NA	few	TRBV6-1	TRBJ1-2	TGTGCCAGCAGTGAAACGGGGGCCACAAAGGGTGGCTACACCTTC	CASSETGATKGGYTF
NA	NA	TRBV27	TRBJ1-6	TGTGCCAGCCGAGATATCGTGGGAGCAGGGTCACCCCTCCACTTT	CASRDIVGAGSPLHF
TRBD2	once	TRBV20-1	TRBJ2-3	TGCAGTGCTAGTGACCATTCGGGACTAGCGGTCCGGGATACGCAGTATTTT	CSASDHSGLAVRDTQYF
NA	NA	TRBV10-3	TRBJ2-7	TGTGCCATCAGTGGGGGCTCCATGAGGGAGCAGTACTTC	CAISGGSMREQYF
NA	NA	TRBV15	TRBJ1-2	TGTGCCACCAGCAGAGAAAACAGCGCGAACTATGGCTACACCTTC	CATSRENSANYGYTF
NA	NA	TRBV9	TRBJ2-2	TGTGCCAGCAGCGTAGACTTCACCGGGGAGCTGTTTTTT	CASSVDFTGELFF
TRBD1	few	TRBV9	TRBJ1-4	TGTGCCAGCAGCGTAGACACAGGGGGAAACGAAAAACTGTTTTTT	CASSVDTGGNEKLFF
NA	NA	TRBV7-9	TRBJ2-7	TGTGCCAGCAGCTTACAAACTAGGGAGGCCGAGCAGTACTTC	CASSLQTREAEQYF
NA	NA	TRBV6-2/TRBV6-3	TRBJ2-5	TGTGCCAGCAGTTACTCGGCGAGCGAGGGCGCCGGAGCCTCAGAGACCCAGTACTTC	CASSYSASEGAGASETQYF
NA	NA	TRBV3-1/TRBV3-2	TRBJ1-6	TGTGCCAGCAGCCAATGGGAGACGGGGGCAGAATCACCCCTCCACTTT	CASSQWETGAESPLHF
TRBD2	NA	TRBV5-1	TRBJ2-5	TGCGCCAGCAGCCAGTCTGAAGGACTAGCGGGAAGCGAGACCCAGTACTTC	CASSQSEGLAGSETQYF
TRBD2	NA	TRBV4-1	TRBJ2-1	TGCGCCAGCAGCCAACTAGCGGGAGTGGCCTACAATGAGCAGTTCTTC	CASSQLAGVAYNEQFF
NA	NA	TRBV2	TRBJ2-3	TGTGCCAGCAGTGAAGGCACAGATACGCAGTATTTT	CASSEGTDTQYF
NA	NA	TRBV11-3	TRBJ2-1	TGTGCCAGCAGCAGGCAACTCGACGCTGAGCAGTTCTTC	CASSRQLDAEQFF
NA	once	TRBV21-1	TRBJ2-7	TGTGCCAGCAGCAAAGGAGGGGGGCTGTTATTCTACGAGCAGTACTTC	CASSKGGGLLFYEQYF
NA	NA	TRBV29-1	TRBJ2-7	TGCAGCGTTGTCTTCGGGGGGCTCAAGATTCTCCCCTACGAGCAGTACTTC	CSVVFGGLKILPYEQYF
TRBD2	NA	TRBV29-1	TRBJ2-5	TGCAGCGTTGGGGGACTAGCGGGTCAAGAGACCCAGTACTTC	CSVGGLAGQETQYF
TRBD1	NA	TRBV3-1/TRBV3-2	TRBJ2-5	TGTGCCAGCAGCCAAGGAACGACAGGGTCAGAGACCCAGTACTTC	CASSQGTTGSETQYF
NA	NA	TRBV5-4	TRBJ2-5	TGTGCCAGCAGCTTGAGGGCTTTCGGGGTGGGGCAAGAGACCCAGTACTTC	CASSLRAFGVGQETQYF
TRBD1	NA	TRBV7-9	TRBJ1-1	TGTGCCAGCAGCTTATCGGACAGGGCCGAAGCTTTCTTT	CASSLSDRAEAFF
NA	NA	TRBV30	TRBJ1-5	TGTGCCTGGAGCAAGGGGTCAAATCAGCCCCAGCATTTT	CAWSKGSNQPQHF
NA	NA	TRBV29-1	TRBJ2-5	TGCAGCGTTGGGCTGGGGTTTCGGTACTTC	CSVGLGFRYF
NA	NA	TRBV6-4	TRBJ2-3	TGTGCCAGCAGTGAAAGGGACACAGATACGCAGTATTTT	CASSERDTDTQYF
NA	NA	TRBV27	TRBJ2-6	TGTGCCAGCAGTTTATACGGTCTTACGGGCCGGAGCTCTGGGGCCAACGTCCTGACTTTC	CASSLYGLTGRSSGANVLTF